Shown below are 5 T cell receptor beta chains from a single sample sequenced in a study of tumor-infiltrating lymphocytes in localized non-small cell lung cancer (dated by TCRdb to the early 2020s). Preparation of the library involved the immunoSEQ multiplex PCR assay. Here the immuneACCESS table is served through TCRdb, limited to in-frame sequences with V and J called. Missing clones are a known gap in these copies; in checked studies unresolved V genes cover under half, and the rest lacks a known reason. This sample holds 9,500 to 10,000 clones; 60% to 80% were observed only once. The top ten hold about 20% of the sample. Specimen: lung tumor tissue. Receptors were obtained from a human donor with non-small cell lung cancer.

The chain carries TRBV2 and TRBJ2-7, with no clear D. The CDR3 is 11 amino acids. Trimming removed 7 bases from V and 0 bases from J, with 4 bases in between. CDR1 is SNHLY and CDR2 is FYNNEI in the germline V gene. The CDR3 protein is CASKISYEQYF. The DNA for the CDR3 is TGTGCCAGCAAGATCTCCTACGAGCAGTACTTC.

This sequence joins TRBV29-1 and TRBJ2-3; D not certain. The V and J ends lost 7 bases and 0 bases respectively, with 11 bases between them. The V gene's germline CDR1 is SQVTM and CDR2 ANQGSEA. This CDR3 region has 13 residues. The CDR3 DNA reads TGCAGCGCCGGGCCCTCTAGCACAGATACGCAGTATTTT. Amino acid sequence: CSAGPSSTDTQYF.

On this clone: Within the sample, other DNA sequences also encode this same CDR3. The J gene is TRBJ1-6, the V gene TRBV18; D unclear. The V and J ends lost 2 bases and 4 bases respectively, with 0 bases between them. The CDR3 contains 12 residues. CDR1 KGHSH and CDR2 LQKENI come from the germline V gene. CDR3 amino acids: CASSPYNSPLHF. The CDR3 DNA sequence: TGTGCCAGCTCACCATATAATTCACCCCTCCACTTT.

With respect to this clone: No DNA is shown, since the ends of the CDR3 on it are uncertain; the CDR3 is the one TCRdb lists. V usage is TRBV21-1 and J usage is TRBJ2-7. TRBV21-1 is termed a pseudogene. Counting both end residues, the CDR3 totals 15 amino acids. CDR3: CASALWGYGTYEQYF.

In its sample, this clone was seen once. The chain has TRBV13 and TRBJ2-7; 9 nucleotides match TRBD1. The CDR3 spans 15 residues. Germline loops: CDR1 PRHDT, CDR2 FYEKMQ (reference sequence). Trimming took 4 bases from V and 4 from J; bases not matched to a gene: 8. CDR3 nucleotides: TGTGCCAGCAGCTCTCAGACAGGGGGAATATACGAGCAGTACTTC. Translation: CASSSQTGGIYEQYF.